This is a list of T cell receptor beta chains from one sample in a study of a mutant IDH1 vaccine in newly diagnosed glioma. No antigen has been assigned to these receptors. Sequenced by immunoSEQ multiplex PCR; TCRdb stores in-frame clones only, minus some. The sample has under 150,000 clones, around 80% seen once. The input for sequencing was PBMCs, taken from a glioma patient whose treatment included an IDH1 peptide vaccine. The receptors shown here come from a middle-aged man with glioma. The CDR3 runs from the conserved cysteine through the conserved F or W. A D gene is named only where the DNA matches it firmly.

d_gene | j_gene | v_gene | CDR3aa
TRBD2 | TRBJ2-3 | TRBV7-9 | CASSSGLAGVTDTQYF
- | TRBJ2-2 | TRBV7-6 | CASSLFAGHTGELFF
TRBD2 | TRBJ2-5 | TRBV11-1 | CASRDLGRGGEETQYF
- | TRBJ2-3 | TRBV9 | CASSVAAGSSPTDTQYF
- | TRBJ2-3 | TRBV27 | CASSLAGTSTDTQYF
TRBD1 | TRBJ2-5 | TRBV29-1 | CSVEPGQQETQYF
- | TRBJ1-1 | TRBV5-5 | CASFLGTQNTEAFF
- | TRBJ2-1 | TRBV4-3 | CASSLGFHNEQFF
- | TRBJ2-5 | TRBV19 | CASSSDYPRGTQYF
TRBD1 | TRBJ2-1 | TRBV7-6 | CASSLEGASSYNEQFF
- | TRBJ1-5 | TRBV11-2 | CASSLEGVRQPQHF
- | TRBJ1-6 | TRBV11-3 | CASSLVHADSEDNSPLHF
- | TRBJ1-2 | TRBV7-9 | CASSSNNYGYTF
- | TRBJ1-6 | TRBV6-5 | CASSLLPNSPLHF
- | TRBJ2-3 | TRBV19 | CASSLRPSVYADTQYF
- | TRBJ1-1 | TRBV5-4 | CASSLRALGTEAFF
- | TRBJ2-7 | TRBV9 | CASSVAQRPRGEQYF
- | TRBJ2-7 | TRBV5-1 | CASSLADTLGGEQYF
- | TRBJ2-5 | TRBV18 | CASSPKKETQYF
- | TRBJ1-5 | TRBV21-1 | CASSKARGLGNQPQHF
- | TRBJ2-2 | TRBV7-6 | CASSLQTTGELFF
- | TRBJ1-1 | TRBV9 | CASTEMGQSEAFF
- | TRBJ1-4 | TRBV28 | CASRPPGFEGKLFF
- | TRBJ2-5 | TRBV18 | CASSPREETQYF
- | TRBJ1-1 | TRBV28 | CASSLAGATEAFF
TRBD1 | - | TRBV6-5 | CASTGQGIYEQYF
TRBD2 | TRBJ2-2 | TRBV6-5 | CASSNPGTRRELFF
- | TRBJ1-1 | TRBV7-9 | CASTLPGNTEAFF